This T cell receptor beta chain was observed in a study of blood T cell repertoires in COVID-19. V shed 5 bases and J shed 1 base, with 15 bases lying between them. The CDR3 contains 15 residues. Germline V gene data show CDR1 as LNHDA and CDR2 as SQIVND (reference sequence). In Seattle, patients joined the study during active infection and were tracked longitudinally. The table lists this clone with a count of one. Original data processing: Amplified reference gene primers provided the basis for estimating nucleated cell counts. The assay was immunoSEQ multiplex PCR, and TCRdb's table has in-frame clones only and misses some. The V and J calls and clone size come from that table; D and trimming were worked out from the DNA. Seen here are 150,000 to 250,000 clones, 94% observed once, and the top ten hold 0.6% to 0.8%.

The V call is TRBV19, the J call TRBJ2-7, with TRBD1 as a possible D gene (7 bases). Sequencing was carried out using peripheral blood. This receptor was obtained from a man aged 25-45 years with COVID-19, enrolled during active disease. CDR3 loop: CASSAGGGPSYEQYF. In DNA, the CDR3 is TGTGCCAGTAGTGCCGGAGGGGGCCCGTCCTACGAGCAGTACTTC.